This TCR beta chain was obtained from a study of cytomegalovirus exposure and HLA in healthy donors. Overall study findings and caveats: Versus the approximately 670-donor mean, an Asian-associated ancestry cluster reportedly showed fewer N-insertions in a later analysis.

PCR employed 60 Vbeta and 13 Jbeta primers. The repertoire was sequenced with immunoSEQ multiplex PCR; TCRdb's copy has only in-frame clones and lacks some. The sample yields 100,000 to 140,000 clones, over 60% seen once. The CDR3 runs 21 residues. V trimming: 0 bases; J trimming: 0 bases; junction bases outside the gene matches: 13. CDR1 and CDR2 from the germline V gene are SNHLY and FYNNEI. Regarding this clone: Antigen: not known.

The TCR sequence derives from a male donor in good health and CMV-seronegative. The sequenced sample was PBMCs. The V gene is TRBV2, the J gene TRBJ2-5; 13 bases line up with TRBD2. CDR3 protein: CASSEALRQGTSGTYQETQYF. Written as DNA, the CDR3 is TGTGCCAGCAGTGAAGCGCTTCGACAGGGGACTAGCGGGACGTACCAAGAGACCCAGTACTTC. Using reference TRBV2 and TRBJ2-5 for the parts outside the CDR3, the full variable domain is EPEVTQTPSHQVTQMGQEVILRCVPISNHLYFYWYRQILGQKVEFLVSFYNNEISEKSEIFDDQFSVERPDGSNFTLKIRSTKLEDSAMYFCASSEALRQGTSGTYQETQYFGPGTRLLVL.